This T cell receptor (beta chain) was profiled in a study of PD-1 blockade in classical Hodgkin lymphoma. Here immunoSEQ multiplex PCR was the method, and the copy in TCRdb shows in-frame clones only, minus some. The sample shows 10,000 to 15,000 clones, more than 85% of them seen only once. Trimming shortened V by 5 bases and J by 5 bases, and 15 bases separated the two germline ends. Germline assignment: CDR1 MDHEN and CDR2 SYDVKM. This CDR3 is 15 amino acids long. Every patient experienced relapse after autologous stem cell transplantation, and brentuximab vedotin exposure varied. The best responses consisted of complete response, partial response or progressive disease.

The chain couples TRBV28 to TRBJ1-4, with D possibly TRBD1 on 5 matching bases. The receptor's source is a human donor with classical Hodgkin lymphoma. This material consisted of peripheral blood mononuclear cells (PBMCs), taken at baseline. The CDR3 reads CASSRPRGGNEKLFF. CDR3 DNA: TGTGCCAGCAGTCGTCCAAGGGGAGGGAATGAAAAACTGTTTTTT.